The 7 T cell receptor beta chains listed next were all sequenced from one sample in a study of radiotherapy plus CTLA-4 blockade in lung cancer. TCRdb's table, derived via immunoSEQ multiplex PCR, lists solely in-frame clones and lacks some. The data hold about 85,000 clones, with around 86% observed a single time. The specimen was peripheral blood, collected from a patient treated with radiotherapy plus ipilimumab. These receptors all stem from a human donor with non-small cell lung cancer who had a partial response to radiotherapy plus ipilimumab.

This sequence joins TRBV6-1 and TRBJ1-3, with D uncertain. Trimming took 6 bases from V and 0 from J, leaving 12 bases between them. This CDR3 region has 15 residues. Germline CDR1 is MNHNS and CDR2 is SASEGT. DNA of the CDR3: TGTGCCAGCAGCTCAACCCAGGTCTCTGGAAACACCATATATTTT. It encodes CASSSTQVSGNTIYF.

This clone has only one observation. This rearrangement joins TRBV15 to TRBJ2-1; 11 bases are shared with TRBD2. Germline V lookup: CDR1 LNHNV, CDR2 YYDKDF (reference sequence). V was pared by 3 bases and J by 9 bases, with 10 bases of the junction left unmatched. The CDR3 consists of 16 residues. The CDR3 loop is CATSRSELAGVGEQFF. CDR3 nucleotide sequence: TGTGCCACCAGCAGGTCGGAACTAGCGGGAGTGGGTGAGCAGTTCTTC.

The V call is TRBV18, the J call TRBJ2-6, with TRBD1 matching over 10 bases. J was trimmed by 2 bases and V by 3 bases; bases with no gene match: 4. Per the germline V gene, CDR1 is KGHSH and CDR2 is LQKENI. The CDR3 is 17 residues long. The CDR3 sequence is CASSPAGQGTGANVLTF. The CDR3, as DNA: TGTGCCAGCTCACCGGCGGGACAGGGGACTGGGGCCAACGTCCTGACTTTC. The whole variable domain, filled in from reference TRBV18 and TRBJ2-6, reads NAGVMQNPRHLVRRRGQEARLRCSPMKGHSHVYWYRQLPEEGLKFMVYLQKENIIDESGMPKERFSAEFPKEGPSILRIQQVVRGDSAAYFCASSPAGQGTGANVLTFGAGSRLTVL.

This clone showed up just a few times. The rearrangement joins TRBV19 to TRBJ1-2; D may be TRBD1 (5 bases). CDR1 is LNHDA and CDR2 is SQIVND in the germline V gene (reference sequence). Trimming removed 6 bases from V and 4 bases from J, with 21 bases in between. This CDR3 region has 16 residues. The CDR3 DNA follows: TGTGCCAGTAGAGCCGCCGTCGGGGGGAATGGCTATGGCTACACCTTC. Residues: CASRAAVGGNGYGYTF.

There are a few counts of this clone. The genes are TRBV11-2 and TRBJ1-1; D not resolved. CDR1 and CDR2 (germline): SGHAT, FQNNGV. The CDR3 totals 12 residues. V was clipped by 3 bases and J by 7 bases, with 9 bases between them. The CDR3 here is CASSFDGSEAFF. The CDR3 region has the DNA TGTGCCAGCAGCTTTGATGGGAGTGAAGCTTTCTTT.

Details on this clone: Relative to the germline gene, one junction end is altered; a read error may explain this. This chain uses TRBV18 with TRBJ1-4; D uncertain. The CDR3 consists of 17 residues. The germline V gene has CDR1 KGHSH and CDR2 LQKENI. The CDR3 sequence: CASSPRRNGGPNEKLLF. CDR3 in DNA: TGTGCCAGCTCACCGCGCAGGAACGGAGGACCTAATGAAAAACTGCTTTTT.

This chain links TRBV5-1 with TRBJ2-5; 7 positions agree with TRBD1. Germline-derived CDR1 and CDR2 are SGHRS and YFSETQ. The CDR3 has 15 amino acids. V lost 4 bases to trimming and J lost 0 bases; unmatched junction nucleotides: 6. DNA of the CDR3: TGCGCCAGCAGCCGACAGGGCTCGTACCAAGAGACCCAGTACTTC. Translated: CASSRQGSYQETQYF.